This T cell receptor (beta chain) was recovered during a study of T cell repertoires in cytomegalovirus infection. Study context: A matching HLA type, together with CMV infection, was signaled by public TCR beta signatures.

Of note for this clonotype: Its antigen remains unknown.

TCRdb used MiXCR to reprocess the reads, holding one entry per CDR3 protein. Among about 440,000 distinct CDR3 sequences listed, under 40% were seen once. Broader study findings: In two of eight donors, the top clonotype was HLA-C-restricted CMV-specific.

The CDR3 loop spans 15 amino acids. Germline values: CDR1 SGHDT, CDR2 YYEEEE. V lost 4 bases, J lost 2 bases, and 15 bases lay in between. This clonotype was sampled from a human donor in good health (CMV status not recorded). Some clones in this sample may be carry-over from other donors' samples. The sequencing sample was made of PBMCs. The chain links TRBV5-6 to TRBJ2-5; a weak D match, TRBD1 (5 bases). CDR3 sequence reads: CASSPGLEVQETQYF. CDR3 nucleotide sequence: TGTGCCAGCAGCCCAGGGTTGGAAGTTCAAGAGACCCAGTACTTC.